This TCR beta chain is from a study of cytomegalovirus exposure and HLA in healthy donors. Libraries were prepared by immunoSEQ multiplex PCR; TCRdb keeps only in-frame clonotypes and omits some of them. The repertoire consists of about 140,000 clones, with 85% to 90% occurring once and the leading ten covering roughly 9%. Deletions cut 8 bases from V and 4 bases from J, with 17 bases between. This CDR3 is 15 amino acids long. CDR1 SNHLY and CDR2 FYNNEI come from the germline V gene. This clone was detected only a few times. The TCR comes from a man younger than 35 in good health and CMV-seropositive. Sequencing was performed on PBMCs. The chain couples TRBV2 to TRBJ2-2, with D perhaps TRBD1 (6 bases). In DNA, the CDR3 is TGTGCCAGCGGGACGGACAGAATTGCCACCGGGGAGCTGTTTTTT. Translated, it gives CASGTDRIATGELFF.